These 10 T cell receptor beta chains share one sample of origin, sequenced in a study of T cell responses to AZD1222 COVID-19 vaccine. The method was immunoSEQ multiplex PCR; TCRdb's version includes in-frame clones alone and lacks a portion of them. The sample consists of 250,000 to 300,000 clones, 90% to 95% of them appearing once. The starting material was peripheral blood, obtained 28 days after the second AZD1222 dose. The source is an adult who received the AZD1222 COVID-19 vaccine.

The chain is built from TRBV18 and TRBJ1-1; D is possibly TRBD1 (5 bases). The V end lost 6 bases, the J end lost 0 bases, and 17 bases lay between the germline ends. Germline V gene lookup returns CDR1 KGHSH and CDR2 LQKENI. The CDR3 is made up of 16 amino acids. CDR3 protein: CASSRNTGTVNTEAFF. CDR3 nucleotides: TGTGCCAGCTCCCGGAATACCGGGACGGTGAACACTGAAGCTTTCTTT.

The chain recombines TRBV5-5 with TRBJ2-5, with D unresolved. CDR3 size: 13 residues. Germline V gene lookup returns CDR1 SGHKS and CDR2 YYEKEE (reference sequence). With 4 bases removed from V and 2 bases from J, the gap between germline ends came to 9 bases. CDR3 loop: CASSLLPQETQYF. DNA for the CDR3: TGTGCCAGCAGCCTTTTACCTCAAGAGACCCAGTACTTC. Full variable domain (rest looked up from reference TRBV5-5 and TRBJ2-5): DAGVTQSPTHLIKTRGQQVTLRCSPISGHKSVSWYQQVLGQGPQFIFQYYEKEERGRGNFPDRFSARQFPNYSSELNVNALLLGDSALYLCASSLLPQETQYFGPGTRLLVL.

The V gene is TRBV6-6, the J gene TRBJ1-1; no definite D call. CDR1 MNHNY and CDR2 SVGAGI come from the germline V gene (reference sequence). V lost 8 bases to trimming and J lost 1 base, with 8 bases between them. The CDR3 sequence is 12 residues long. This chain's CDR3 is CASLRSNTEAFF. The CDR3 coding sequence is TGTGCCAGCCTTCGGTCGAACACTGAAGCTTTCTTT.

This clone was observed once. The V call is TRBV27, the J call TRBJ2-3, with a weak D call TRBD2 (6 bases). The CDR3 has 14 amino acids. Germline values: CDR1 MNHEY, CDR2 SMNVEV (reference sequence). V lost 3 bases and J lost 2, with 9 bases in between. The CDR3 sequence: CASSFGGVTDTQYF. The CDR3 DNA reads as TGTGCCAGCAGTTTTGGAGGGGTCACAGATACGCAGTATTTT.

The V call is TRBV2, the J call TRBJ1-4; the D is unclear. The CDR3 sequence is 14 residues long. In germline, CDR1 is SNHLY, CDR2 FYNNEI. Trimming cost V 7 bases and J 0 bases, with 9 bases left between them. The DNA of the CDR3 is TGTGCCAGCACGACATTCGCAACTAATGAAAAACTGTTTTTT. Encoded protein: CASTTFATNEKLFF.

This chain joins TRBV18 and TRBJ1-4, with no clear D. The V end was cut by 0 bases, the J end by 8 bases, with 4 bases between. The CDR3 has 12 residues. Germline loops: CDR1 KGHSH, CDR2 LQKENI. The chain's CDR3 is CASSPPGEKLFF. The CDR3 nucleotides are TGTGCCAGCTCACCACCGGGGGAAAAACTGTTTTTT.

This clone has just one count. The chain employs TRBV7-9 and TRBJ1-1; perhaps TRBD1 as D (5 bases). This CDR3 has 14 residues. The germline V gene encodes CDR1 SEHNR and CDR2 FQNEAQ (reference sequence). V was shortened by 4 bases and J by 5 bases, with 14 bases between the two germline ends. The CDR3 DNA reads TGTGCCAGCAGCTCCCCCAGGGAGGGGACTGAAGCTTTCTTT. Translated: CASSSPREGTEAFF.

The rearrangement uses TRBV10-3 and TRBJ1-4; possibly TRBD1 for D (5 bases). Germline CDR1 is ENHRY and CDR2 is SYGVKD. The CDR3 runs 15 residues. The germline V and J ends were trimmed by 1 base and 8 bases, with 14 bases remaining between them. This CDR3 is CAISEFRDGREKLFF. CDR3 nucleotide sequence: TGTGCCATCAGTGAGTTCCGGGACGGGAGAGAAAAACTGTTTTTT.

The chain has TRBV6-2 or TRBV6-3 and TRBJ2-7; unclear D gene. The length of the CDR3 is 13 residues. Germline CDR1 is MNHEY and CDR2 is SVGEGT. Between the trimmed V and J ends, which lost 4 bases and 2 bases, there was a span of 9 bases. CDR3 DNA: TGTGCCAGCAGTTCAAGCCTTACCTACGAGCAGTACTTC. The encoded protein is CASSSSLTYEQYF.

The V call is TRBV11-2, the J call TRBJ1-4; D is unresolved. The germline gives CDR1 SGHAT, CDR2 FQNNGV. The CDR3 is made up of 13 amino acids. Trimming left V 4 bases short and J 5 bases short, with 8 bases between. The CDR3 DNA reads as TGTGCCAGCAGCTCGGTACAGAATGAAAAACTGTTTTTT. Translating it yields CASSSVQNEKLFF.